Below, 25 T cell receptor beta chains from the same sample are listed, as sequenced in a study of cytomegalovirus exposure and HLA in healthy donors. This table comes from immunoSEQ multiplex PCR, and its TCRdb copy is limited to in-frame clones, with some not included. The sample includes hundreds of thousands of clones, approximately 84% of them seen just once. Source material: PBMCs. The receptors originated from a man younger than 35 in good health and CMV-seropositive.

This rearrangement joins TRBV19 to TRBJ2-7; TRBD1 matches 7 bases. CDR1 and CDR2 from the germline V gene are LNHDA and SQIVND (reference sequence). After removal of 2 bases from V and 6 bases from J, the junction contained 7 bases not matched to a gene. The CDR3 has 14 amino acids. In DNA form, the CDR3 reads TGTGCCAGTAGTATAACCTGGACAGGCCGCGAGCAGTACTTC. The encoded protein is CASSITWTGREQYF.

The chain joins TRBV30 to TRBJ1-5; no firm D call. Per the germline V gene, CDR1 is GTSNPN and CDR2 is SVGIG (reference sequence). V lost 1 base and J lost 6, with 10 bases in between. The CDR3 has 13 amino acids. CDR3 region: CAWSGPSGQPQHF. The CDR3 nucleotides are TGTGCCTGGAGTGGCCCTTCTGGTCAGCCCCAGCATTTT.

The rearrangement joins TRBV10-1 to TRBJ1-2; TRBD1 is a possible D gene (5 bases). With 4 bases removed from V and 3 bases from J, the gap between germline ends came to 9 bases. Germline V gene lookup returns CDR1 WNHNN and CDR2 SYGVQD (reference sequence). This CDR3 has 13 residues. CDR3 in amino acids: CASSGDRYYGYTF. CDR3 sequence (DNA): TGCGCCAGCAGTGGAGACAGATACTATGGCTACACCTTC.

This sequence joins TRBV10-3 and TRBJ2-7; D perhaps matches TRBD1 (5 bases). The germline CDR1 and CDR2 sequences are ENHRY and SYGVKD. The CDR3 has 14 amino acids. V lost 7 bases to trimming and J lost 8 bases, with 21 bases between them. The CDR3 sequence is CAIMVSGAIQQQYF. The CDR3 coding sequence is TGTGCCATCATGGTCTCTGGGGCTATTCAACAGCAGTACTTC.

The chain has TRBV4-1 and TRBJ1-5; TRBD1 agrees at 8 bases. Germline V gives CDR1 MGHRA, CDR2 YSYEKL. The CDR3 runs to 15 residues. The junction had 5 bases not matched to a gene; V was cut back by 4 bases and J by 3 bases. The CDR3 sequence: CASSLQGADNQPQHF. In DNA form, the CDR3 reads TGCGCCAGCAGCCTCCAGGGGGCTGACAATCAGCCCCAGCATTTT.

The J gene is TRBJ2-5, the V gene TRBV4-1, with unresolved D. The CDR3 extends over 12 amino acids. Germline V gives CDR1 MGHRA, CDR2 YSYEKL. The germline V and J ends were trimmed by 0 bases and 5 bases, with 4 bases remaining between them. This chain's CDR3 is CASSQETETQYF. CDR3 DNA: TGCGCCAGCAGCCAAGAAACCGAGACCCAGTACTTC.

The V call is TRBV5-1, the J call TRBJ2-5; a possible D gene is TRBD2 (5 bases). V dropped 2 bases and J dropped 4 bases, with 12 bases sitting between them. Germline CDR1 and CDR2: SGHRS and YFSETQ. The CDR3 is made up of 14 amino acids. The CDR3 DNA reads as TGCGCCAGCAGCTTTTCGGGTGGAGGAGAGACCCAGTACTTC. Its protein product is CASSFSGGGETQYF.

The chain carries TRBV7-6 and TRBJ2-5; 14 positions agree with TRBD2. CDR3 length: 16 residues. The germline gives CDR1 SGHVS, CDR2 FNYEAQ. J lost 4 bases, V lost 3 bases, and 4 bases had no gene match. CDR3 loop: CASSLGLAGARETQYF. Here the CDR3 DNA reads TGTGCCAGCAGCTTGGGACTAGCGGGAGCAAGAGAGACCCAGTACTTC.

In this sample, this clone turned up once. The chain has TRBV28 and TRBJ2-1; D may be TRBD1 (6 bases). Trimming took off 3 bases at V and 8 bases at J, with 11 bases between the two ends. Germline V gene data show CDR1 as MDHEN and CDR2 as SYDVKM. CDR3 length equals 13 residues. The CDR3 sequence is CASSFRGDDEQFF. CDR3 nucleotides: TGTGCCAGCAGTTTCAGGGGAGACGATGAGCAGTTCTTC. Looking up the rest from reference TRBV28 and TRBJ2-1 gives the full variable domain: DVKVTQSSRYLVKRTGEKVFLECVQDMDHENMFWYRQDPGLGLRLIYFSYDVKMKEKGDIPEGYSVSREKKERFSLILESASTNQTSMYLCASSFRGDDEQFFGPGTRLTVL.

V gene TRBV6-5 combines with J gene TRBJ1-1; D gene ambiguous. Germline values: CDR1 MNHEY, CDR2 SVGAGI. The CDR3 totals 14 residues. V shed 6 bases and J shed 1 base, with 12 bases lying between them. CDR3: CASSWGMENTEAFF. The CDR3 DNA follows: TGTGCCAGCAGCTGGGGTATGGAGAACACTGAAGCTTTCTTT.

This clone appeared a single time. The V and J genes are TRBV7-2 and TRBJ2-7, with 13 bases that match TRBD2. The CDR3 has 16 amino acids. Germline V gene sequence: CDR1 SGHTA, CDR2 FQGNSA. Germline trimming cut 5 bases from V and 1 base from J; bases unmatched to any gene: 5. For the CDR3, the DNA is TGTGCCAGCAGCCGTCGGACTAGCGGGAGTTCCTACGAGCAGTACTTC. It is translated as CASSRRTSGSSYEQYF. The full variable domain, completed using reference TRBV7-2 and TRBJ2-7, is GAGVSQSPSNKVTEKGKDVELRCDPISGHTALYWYRQSLGQGLEFLIYFQGNSAPDKSGLPSDRFSAERTGGSVSTLTIQRTQQEDSAVYLCASSRRTSGSSYEQYFGPGTRLTVT.

The gene calls are TRBV5-1 and TRBJ2-2; D uncertain. V lost 4 bases to trimming and J lost 0 bases, with 4 bases between them. The CDR3 length is 13 residues. Germline CDR1 is SGHRS and CDR2 is YFSETQ. CDR3 residues: CASSATNTGELFF. CDR3 DNA: TGCGCCAGCAGCGCCACGAACACCGGGGAGCTGTTTTTT.

The chain joins TRBV2 to TRBJ2-1; the match to TRBD2 covers 15 bases. This CDR3 region has 18 residues. Germline loops: CDR1 SNHLY, CDR2 FYNNEI. Trimming cost V 2 bases and J 7 bases; bases outside gene matches: 9. The CDR3 nucleotides read TGTGCCAGCAGTGAATCCGGACTAGCGGGAGGGCCGGGTAATGAGCAGTTCTTC. It is translated as CASSESGLAGGPGNEQFF. Full variable domain (outside the CDR3, taken from reference TRBV2 and TRBJ2-1): EPEVTQTPSHQVTQMGQEVILRCVPISNHLYFYWYRQILGQKVEFLVSFYNNEISEKSEIFDDQFSVERPDGSNFTLKIRSTKLEDSAMYFCASSESGLAGGPGNEQFFGPGTRLTVL.

The rearrangement uses TRBV19 and TRBJ2-1; TRBD2 matches at 7 bases. Looked up from germline, CDR1 is LNHDA and CDR2 is SQIVND (reference sequence). CDR3 size: 15 residues. V lost 6 bases to trimming and J lost 0 bases; unmatched junction nucleotides: 5. CDR3 amino acids: CASREAGSSYNEQFF. The CDR3 region has the DNA TGTGCCAGTAGGGAAGCGGGAAGCTCCTACAATGAGCAGTTCTTC.

The chain carries TRBV5-4 and TRBJ1-2, with unresolved D. The germline V gene encodes CDR1 SGHNT and CDR2 YYREEE (reference sequence). The CDR3 extends over 14 amino acids. V was shortened by 6 bases and J by 3 bases, with 15 bases between the two germline ends. CDR3 coding DNA: TGTGCCAGCACAACTCCCAATAACTACTATGGCTACACCTTC. It translates to CASTTPNNYYGYTF.

This clone appeared once. The V gene is TRBV7-3, the J gene TRBJ1-1; 9 bases match TRBD1. Germline CDR1 reads SGHTA; CDR2 reads FQGTGA. The ends lost 4 bases at V and 5 bases at J; junction bases unmatched: 2. This CDR3 contains 13 residues. The CDR3 sequence is CASSSGQGTEAFF. Written as DNA, the CDR3 is TGTGCCAGCAGCTCAGGACAGGGGACTGAAGCTTTCTTT.

The chain employs TRBV30 and TRBJ2-7, with 7 nucleotides matching TRBD2. CDR1 is GTSNPN and CDR2 is SVGIG in the germline V gene (reference sequence). With V trimmed by 4 bases and J by 2 bases, 14 bases remained unmatched. There are 16 residues in the CDR3. The CDR3 loop is CAWTQSGILPAYEQYF. CDR3 DNA: TGTGCCTGGACCCAGAGCGGGATTCTACCCGCCTACGAGCAGTACTTC.

As for this clone: Other DNA sequences in this sample translate to the same CDR3. The chain links TRBV6-4 to TRBJ2-2; 8 nucleotides align to TRBD1. The V and J ends lost 6 bases and 3 bases, in that order; junction bases with no gene match: 3. This CDR3 comprises 14 residues. Looked up from germline, CDR1 is MRHNA and CDR2 is SNTAGT. CDR3 sequence: CASSDRGDTGELFF. Written as DNA, the CDR3 is TGTGCCAGCAGCGACAGGGGCGACACCGGGGAGCTGTTTTTT.

The chain uses TRBV6-4 and TRBJ1-1; D is unclear. Trimming cost V 5 bases and J 3 bases, with 10 bases left between them. This CDR3 region has 13 residues. The germline gives CDR1 MRHNA, CDR2 SNTAGT. CDR3 sequence: CASSTELYTEAFF. The CDR3 nucleotides read TGTGCCAGCAGTACAGAACTCTACACTGAAGCTTTCTTT.

The rearrangement links TRBV6-5 to TRBJ1-1; D remains unclear. CDR3 length equals 15 residues. V was trimmed by 0 bases and J by 4 bases, leaving 12 bases between them. From germline, CDR1 is MNHEY and CDR2 SVGAGI. The CDR3 spells CASSYSDLGGTEAFF. In DNA form, the CDR3 reads TGTGCCAGCAGTTACTCGGACTTGGGAGGCACTGAAGCTTTCTTT.

The gene calls are TRBV5-4 and TRBJ2-7; D might be TRBD1 (6 bases). Per the germline V gene, CDR1 is SGHNT and CDR2 is YYREEE (reference sequence). The CDR3 has 14 residues. The V end was cut by 0 bases, the J end by 7 bases, with 14 bases between. The CDR3 region is CASSLANREEEQYF. In DNA, the CDR3 is TGTGCCAGCAGCTTGGCAAACAGGGAAGAAGAGCAGTACTTC.

Only one count was recorded for this clone. This chain uses TRBV29-1 with TRBJ2-3, with 8 bases aligning to TRBD1. Germline V gene lookup returns CDR1 SQVTM and CDR2 ANQGSEA. CDR3 length: 15 residues. V lost 4 bases, J lost 4 bases, and 10 bases stayed unmatched. The CDR3, as DNA: TGCAGCGTTGCGAGGCTGGACAGGGCGGCAGATACGCAGTATTTT. It translates to CSVARLDRAADTQYF.

This chain uses TRBV27 with TRBJ2-7; TRBD2 might be the D (5 bases). The CDR3 runs 13 residues. The germline V gene encodes CDR1 MNHEY and CDR2 SMNVEV (reference sequence). V gave up 5 bases and J gave up 1 base, with 9 bases separating them. Here the CDR3 reads CASSPGVSYEQYF. For the CDR3, the DNA is TGTGCCAGCAGTCCCGGGGTATCCTACGAGCAGTACTTC.

This sequence joins TRBV5-1 and TRBJ1-1; perhaps TRBD1 as D (6 bases). The CDR3 runs 17 residues. Germline V gene sequence: CDR1 SGHRS, CDR2 YFSETQ. V lost 5 bases and J lost 9, with 29 bases in between. CDR3 sequence (DNA): TGCGCCAGCAGACTGCAGGGGCCGGGGTCCGGCCGGCCCCAAGCTTTCTTT. Translating it yields CASRLQGPGSGRPQAFF.

This chain links TRBV7-2 with TRBJ1-1, with 8 nucleotides matching TRBD1. The CDR3 contains 15 residues. The germline gives CDR1 SGHTA, CDR2 FQGNSA. Trimming cost V 5 bases and J 4 bases; bases outside gene matches: 9. CDR3 sequence (DNA): TGTGCCAGCAGCCCCACACAGGGGGGAGGCACTGAAGCTTTCTTT. Protein sequence: CASSPTQGGGTEAFF.